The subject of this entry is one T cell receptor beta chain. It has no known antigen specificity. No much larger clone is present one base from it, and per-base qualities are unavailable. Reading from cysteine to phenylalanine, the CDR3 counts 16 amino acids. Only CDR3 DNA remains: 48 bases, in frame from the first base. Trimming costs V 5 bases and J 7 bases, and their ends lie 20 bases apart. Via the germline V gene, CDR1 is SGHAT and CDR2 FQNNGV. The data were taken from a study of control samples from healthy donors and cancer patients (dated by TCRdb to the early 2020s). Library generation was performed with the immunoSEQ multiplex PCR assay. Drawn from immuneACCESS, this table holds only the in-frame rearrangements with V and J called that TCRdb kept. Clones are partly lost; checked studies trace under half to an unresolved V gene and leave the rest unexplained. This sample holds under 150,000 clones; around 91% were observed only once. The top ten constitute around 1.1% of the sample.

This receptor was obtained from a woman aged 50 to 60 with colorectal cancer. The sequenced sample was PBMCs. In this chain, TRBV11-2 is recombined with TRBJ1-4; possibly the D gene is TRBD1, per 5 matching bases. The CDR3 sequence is CASSPSYAGRGEKLFF. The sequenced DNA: TGTGCCAGCAGCCCATCTTACGCAGGGAGGGGTGAAAAACTGTTTTTT.